A selection of T cell receptor beta chains follows, all from one sample in a study of shared T cell receptors in the human thymus. Some clones are missing from TCRdb's copy, which holds only in-frame ones; the method was immunoSEQ multiplex PCR. The sample has 500,000 to 750,000 clones, around 89% seen once. This sample also belongs to another study, concerning human thymus T cells.

Material: thymocytes. Receptors originate from a boy less than two years old with a congenital heart defect. CDR3s include the opening cysteine and the closing phenylalanine or tryptophan. The order of the fields is CDR3 protein, CDR3 DNA, J gene, clone size, D gene, V gene. D genes are given only for firm matches. Not all rows give a size; the values are once, few, many and, for expanded clones, a class.

cdr3_aa: CASSPGSGTGSGYTF; cdr3_nt: TGTGCCAGCAGCCCGGGGTCCGGGACAGGGAGCGGCTACACCTTC; j_call: TRBJ1-2; clone_size: NA; d_call: TRBD1; v_call: TRBV5-5
cdr3_aa: CASSLGGTGGTGGDTQYF; cdr3_nt: TGTGCCAGCAGCTTAGGAGGTACTGGCGGGACAGGAGGTGATACGCAGTATTTT; j_call: TRBJ2-3; clone_size: NA; d_call: TRBD1; v_call: TRBV13
cdr3_aa: CSVEDQGDMGNYGYTF; cdr3_nt: TGCAGCGTTGAAGATCAAGGGGACATGGGCAACTATGGCTACACCTTC; j_call: TRBJ1-2; clone_size: NA; d_call: NA; v_call: TRBV29-1
cdr3_aa: CASSRDRLTETGELFF; cdr3_nt: TGCGCCAGCAGCCGGGACAGGTTGACGGAGACCGGGGAGCTGTTTTTT; j_call: TRBJ2-2; clone_size: NA; d_call: TRBD1; v_call: TRBV4-1
cdr3_aa: CASSSHGTGVPTDTQYF; cdr3_nt: TGTGCCAGCAGCTCGCACGGGACAGGGGTCCCCACGGATACGCAGTATTTT; j_call: TRBJ2-3; clone_size: NA; d_call: TRBD1; v_call: TRBV7-8
cdr3_aa: CASSLALSGTRYYEQYF; cdr3_nt: TGTGCCAGCAGCTTAGCCTTATCCGGGACTAGATACTACGAGCAGTACTTC; j_call: TRBJ2-7; clone_size: NA; d_call: TRBD2; v_call: TRBV7-8
cdr3_aa: CASSRSGRSPSYNEQFF; cdr3_nt: TGTGCCAGCAGCCGAAGCGGGAGATCCCCCTCCTACAATGAGCAGTTCTTC; j_call: TRBJ2-1; clone_size: NA; d_call: TRBD2; v_call: TRBV5-4
cdr3_aa: CATSRDMGRVGTGELFF; cdr3_nt: TGTGCCACCAGCAGAGATATGGGCAGGGTGGGCACCGGGGAGCTGTTTTTT; j_call: TRBJ2-2; clone_size: NA; d_call: NA; v_call: TRBV15
cdr3_aa: CASRTSRSYEQYF; cdr3_nt: TGCGCCAGCAGGACTAGTCGTTCCTACGAGCAGTACTTC; j_call: TRBJ2-7; clone_size: few; d_call: NA; v_call: TRBV10-2
cdr3_aa: CAISESENRASYEQYF; cdr3_nt: TGTGCCATCAGTGAGTCTGAGAACAGGGCTTCCTACGAGCAGTACTTC; j_call: TRBJ2-7; clone_size: NA; d_call: NA; v_call: TRBV10-3
cdr3_aa: CASRRPNLSYNEQFF; cdr3_nt: TGTGCCAGCAGGCGTCCGAATCTTTCCTACAATGAGCAGTTCTTC; j_call: TRBJ2-1; clone_size: once; d_call: NA; v_call: TRBV7-9
cdr3_aa: CASRPHPTGEHGYTF; cdr3_nt: TGTGCCAGCAGGCCCCATCCGACAGGGGAGCATGGCTACACCTTC; j_call: TRBJ1-2; clone_size: NA; d_call: TRBD1; v_call: TRBV25-1
cdr3_aa: CASRDRAGGNQSQHF; cdr3_nt: TGTGCCAGCAGGGACAGAGCCGGTGGCAATCAGTCCCAGCATTTT; j_call: TRBJ1-5; clone_size: NA; d_call: NA; v_call: TRBV6-5
cdr3_aa: CASSSRQDPLDTEAFF; cdr3_nt: TGTGCCAGCAGCTCCAGGCAAGACCCCCTCGACACTGAAGCTTTCTTT; j_call: TRBJ1-1; clone_size: NA; d_call: NA; v_call: TRBV11-2
cdr3_aa: CASSEAVRDSINFRGGTGELFF; cdr3_nt: TGTGCCAGCAGTGAAGCCGTAAGGGACAGTATTAATTTTAGGGGAGGCACCGGGGAGCTGTTTTTT; j_call: TRBJ2-2; clone_size: NA; d_call: NA; v_call: TRBV6-1
cdr3_aa: CASSLSFSSLLNYGYTF; cdr3_nt: TGTGCCAGCAGCTTGTCGTTCAGTTCCCTTCTCAACTATGGCTACACCTTC; j_call: TRBJ1-2; clone_size: NA; d_call: NA; v_call: TRBV5-4
cdr3_aa: CASSWTGEDIQYF; cdr3_nt: TGCGCCAGCAGCTGGACAGGGGAGGACATTCAGTACTTC; j_call: TRBJ2-4; clone_size: NA; d_call: TRBD1; v_call: TRBV5-1
cdr3_aa: CASRGLAGEGTGELFF; cdr3_nt: TGCGCCAGCAGGGGACTAGCGGGAGAGGGCACCGGGGAGCTGTTTTTT; j_call: TRBJ2-2; clone_size: NA; d_call: TRBD2; v_call: TRBV10-2
cdr3_aa: CASRGARDTQYF; cdr3_nt: TGCGCCAGCCGGGGGGCCAGGGATACGCAGTATTTT; j_call: TRBJ2-3; clone_size: NA; d_call: NA; v_call: TRBV5-1
cdr3_aa: CASSGAGEGYEQYF; cdr3_nt: TGTGCCAGCAGCGGAGCGGGAGAGGGCTACGAGCAGTACTTC; j_call: TRBJ2-7; clone_size: NA; d_call: NA; v_call: TRBV12-1
cdr3_aa: CASSQVGEAPFSATNEKLFF; cdr3_nt: TGCGCCAGCAGCCAGGTTGGGGAGGCCCCATTCTCTGCAACTAATGAAAAACTGTTTTTT; j_call: TRBJ1-4; clone_size: NA; d_call: NA; v_call: TRBV4-3
cdr3_aa: CASSPEAGGPDTQYF; cdr3_nt: TGCGCCAGCAGCCCCGAGGCGGGGGGGCCAGATACGCAGTATTTT; j_call: TRBJ2-3; clone_size: NA; d_call: TRBD2; v_call: TRBV4-1
cdr3_aa: CATSGGGLADLGKPHNEQFF; cdr3_nt: TGTGCCACTTCCGGAGGAGGACTAGCGGATCTGGGGAAACCGCACAATGAGCAGTTCTTC; j_call: TRBJ2-1; clone_size: NA; d_call: TRBD2; v_call: TRBV5-4